Presented here are 5 T cell receptor beta chains from one specimen sequenced in a study of cytomegalovirus exposure and HLA in healthy donors. The study ran its PCR with 60 Vbeta and 13 Jbeta primers. TCRdb's table, derived via immunoSEQ multiplex PCR, lists solely in-frame clones and lacks some. The sample lists about 160,000 clones; roughly 83% were seen once. Sequenced sample: PBMCs. These TCRs come from a human donor in good health.

This chain uses TRBV9 with TRBJ1-3; 7 bases fit TRBD1. J was trimmed by 3 bases and V by 0 bases; bases with no gene match: 3. The V gene's germline CDR1 is SGDLS and CDR2 YYNGEE. CDR3 size: 15 residues. In DNA, the CDR3 is TGTGCCAGCAGCGTAGGTACAGGGGTTGGAAACACCATATATTTT. Translating gives CASSVGTGVGNTIYF.

The V call is TRBV21-1, the J call TRBJ2-1; the DNA was not compared with TRBD1, the D call given in the table. TRBV21-1 is recorded as a pseudogene. The CDR3 spans 15 residues. CDR3 in DNA: TGTGCCAGCAGCAAAGAACGGGACAGGCCCGATGAGCAGTTCTTC. It encodes CASSKERDRPDEQFF.

This rearrangement joins TRBV28 to TRBJ1-2; no firm D call. Trimming pared 2 bases from V and 0 bases from J, leaving 13 bases between. The CDR3 has 16 residues. From germline, CDR1 is MDHEN and CDR2 SYDVKM. In DNA form, the CDR3 reads TGTGCCAGCAGTTTACATCGCGGTCCGACTAACTATGGCTACACCTTC. Encoded protein: CASSLHRGPTNYGYTF.

The count of this clone is one. The chain links TRBV4-1 to TRBJ2-7; 7 bases align to TRBD2. V shed 4 bases, J shed 4 bases, and the junction held 10 bases outside the gene matches. This CDR3 has 15 amino acids. In germline, CDR1 is MGHRA, CDR2 YSYEKL. The CDR3 bases are TGCGCCAGCAGCCCGGTGGAGCGGGGAATGTACGAGCAGTACTTC. Translated, it gives CASSPVERGMYEQYF.

This chain uses TRBV18 with TRBJ2-2; a possible D gene is TRBD1 (5 bases). The CDR3 loop spans 15 amino acids. V dropped 0 bases and J dropped 4 bases, with 9 bases sitting between them. The V gene's germline CDR1 is KGHSH and CDR2 LQKENI. DNA for the CDR3: TGTGCCAGCTCACCACCACAGGAGATCACCGGGGAGCTGTTTTTT. This encodes CASSPPQEITGELFF.